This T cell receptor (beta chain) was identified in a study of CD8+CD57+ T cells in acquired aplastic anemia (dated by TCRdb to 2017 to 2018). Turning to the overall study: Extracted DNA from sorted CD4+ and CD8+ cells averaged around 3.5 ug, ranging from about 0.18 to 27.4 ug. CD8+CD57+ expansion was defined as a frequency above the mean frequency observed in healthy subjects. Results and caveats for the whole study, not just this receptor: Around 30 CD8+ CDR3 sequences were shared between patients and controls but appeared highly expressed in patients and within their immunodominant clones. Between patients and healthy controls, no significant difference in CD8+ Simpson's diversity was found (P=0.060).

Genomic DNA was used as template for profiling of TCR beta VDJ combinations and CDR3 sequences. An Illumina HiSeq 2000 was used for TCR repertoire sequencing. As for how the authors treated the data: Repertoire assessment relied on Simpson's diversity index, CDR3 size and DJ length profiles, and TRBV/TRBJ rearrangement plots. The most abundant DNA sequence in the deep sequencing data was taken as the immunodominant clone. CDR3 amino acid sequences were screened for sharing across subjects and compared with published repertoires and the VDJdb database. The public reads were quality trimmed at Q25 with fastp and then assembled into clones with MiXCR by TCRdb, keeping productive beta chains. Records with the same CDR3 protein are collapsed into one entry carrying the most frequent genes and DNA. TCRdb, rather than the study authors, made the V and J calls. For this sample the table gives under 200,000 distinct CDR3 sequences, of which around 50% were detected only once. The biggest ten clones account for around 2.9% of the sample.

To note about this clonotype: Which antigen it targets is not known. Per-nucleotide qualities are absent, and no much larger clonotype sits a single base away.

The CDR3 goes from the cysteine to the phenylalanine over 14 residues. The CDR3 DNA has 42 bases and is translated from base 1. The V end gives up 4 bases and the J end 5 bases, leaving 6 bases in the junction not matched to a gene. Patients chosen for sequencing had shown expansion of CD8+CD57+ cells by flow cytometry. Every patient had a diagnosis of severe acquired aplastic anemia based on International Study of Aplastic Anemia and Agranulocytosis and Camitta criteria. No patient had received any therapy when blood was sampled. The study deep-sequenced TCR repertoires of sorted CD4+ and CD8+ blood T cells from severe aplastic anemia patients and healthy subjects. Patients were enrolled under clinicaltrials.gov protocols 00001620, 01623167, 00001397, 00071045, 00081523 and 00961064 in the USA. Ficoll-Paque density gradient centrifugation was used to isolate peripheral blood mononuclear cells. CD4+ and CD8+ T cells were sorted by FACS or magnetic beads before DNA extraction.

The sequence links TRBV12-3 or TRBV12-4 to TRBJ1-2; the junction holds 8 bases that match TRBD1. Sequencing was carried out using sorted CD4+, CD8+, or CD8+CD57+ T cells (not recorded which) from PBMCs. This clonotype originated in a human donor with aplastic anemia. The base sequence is TGTGCCAGCAGTTCGCCGGACAGGGCGTATGGCTACACCTTC. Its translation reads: CASSSPDRAYGYTF.